The 7 T cell receptor beta chains reported below all come from one sample, sequenced in a study. Treg sorting used a CD4+CD25+CD127-/low gate. TCRdb re-called the 5' RACE reads through MiXCR, storing one row per CDR3 protein. The sample has 9,500 to 10,000 distinct CDR3 sequences, about 15% seen once. Sequencing input: Tregs sorted from blood. These receptors were obtained from a female donor with breast cancer.

This clonotype rates as medium-sized. This rearrangement joins TRBV12-3 or TRBV12-4 to TRBJ1-2; 12 positions match TRBD1. The CDR3 extends over 18 amino acids. Germline trimming cut 4 bases from V and 8 bases from J; bases unmatched to any gene: 17. The chain's CDR3 is CASSSKNAGGQGAGGYTF. CDR3 coding DNA: TGTGCCAGCAGTTCCAAGAATGCCGGGGGACAGGGGGCTGGCGGCTACACCTTC.

There are many counts of this clonotype. J is TRBJ2-7 and V is TRBV5-5; D might be TRBD2 (7 bases). Germline loops: CDR1 SGHKS, CDR2 YYEKEE (reference sequence). V was clipped by 2 bases and J by 0 bases, with 15 bases between them. The CDR3 covers 16 residues. As DNA, the CDR3 is TGTGCCAGCAGCTTAGGGGGGAGGGGGAGCTCCTACGAGCAGTACTTC. Its translation is CASSLGGRGSSYEQYF.

This clonotype is labeled as medium-sized. The genes are TRBV7-2 and TRBJ2-2; D is ambiguous. This CDR3 spans 13 amino acids. V was shortened by 6 bases and J by 6 bases, with 11 bases between the two germline ends. The germline CDR1 and CDR2 sequences are SGHTA and FQGNSA. The CDR3 nucleotides are TGTGCCAGCAGACCTAACTACGCCGGGGAGCTGTTTTTT. It encodes CASRPNYAGELFF. Full variable domain (outside the CDR3, taken from reference TRBV7-2 and TRBJ2-2): GAGVSQSPSNKVTEKGKDVELRCDPISGHTALYWYRQSLGQGLEFLIYFQGNSAPDKSGLPSDRFSAERTGGSVSTLTIQRTQQEDSAVYLCASRPNYAGELFFGEGSRLTVL.

This clonotype appeared many times. The rearrangement links TRBV20-1 to TRBJ2-3; 12 positions match TRBD1. The CDR3 covers 15 residues. Germline CDR1 and CDR2: DFQATT and SNEGSKA (reference sequence). V was pared by 1 base and J by 7 bases, with 6 bases of the junction left unmatched. For the CDR3, the DNA is TGCAGTGCTAGAGTTGGGACAGGGGGCATAAATACGCAGTATTTT. It specifies CSARVGTGGINTQYF.

This clonotype was seen ten or more times. The CDR3 DNA sequence: TGTGCCAGCAGCCAAGGTTACGAGCAGTACTTC. Translating gives CASSQGYEQYF. The chain uses TRBV27 and TRBJ2-7; no clear D gene. CDR3 length equals 11 residues. Per the germline V gene, CDR1 is MNHEY and CDR2 is SMNVEV (reference sequence). Trimming shortened V by 6 bases and J by 4 bases, and 7 bases separated the two germline ends.

In its sample, this clonotype is medium-sized. The V gene is TRBV20-1, the J gene TRBJ1-2, with unresolved D. The V end was cut by 6 bases, the J end by 7 bases, with 18 bases between. CDR3 length: 13 amino acids. From germline, CDR1 is DFQATT and CDR2 SNEGSKA (reference sequence). This CDR3 reads CSALNEGGIGYTF. Here the CDR3 DNA reads TGCAGTGCCCTAAACGAGGGAGGAATTGGCTACACCTTC.

By proportion, this clonotype is medium-sized. One end of the junction does not line up with germline, which may come from a read error. The chain uses TRBV28 and TRBJ1-5; tentatively, D is TRBD1 (6 bases). Germline V CDR1 and CDR2: MDHEN, SYDVKM. The CDR3 is 13 amino acids. CDR3 sequence: CAISQGQNQPQHF. The DNA for the CDR3 is TGTGCCATCAGTCAGGGGCAGAATCAGCCCCAGCATTTT.